This T cell receptor (beta chain) is drawn from a study of control samples from healthy donors and cancer patients. The junction had 7 bases not matched to a gene; V was cut back by 4 bases and J by 1 base. The germline V gene encodes CDR1 SGHRS and CDR2 YFSETQ. The CDR3 is made up of 15 amino acids. Only in-frame clones appear in the TCRdb table, and some are missing; sequencing was by immunoSEQ multiplex PCR. The sample consists of fewer than 300,000 clones, 82% of them appearing once. The sequence derives from an older woman with lung cancer. Sequencing input: PBMCs. J is TRBJ1-2 and V is TRBV5-1; 7 bases match TRBD1. The DNA for the CDR3 is TGCGCCAGCAGCGAGACGACAGGGATTAACTATGGCTACACCTTC. Its protein product is CASSETTGINYGYTF.